The rows below give T cell receptor beta chains drawn from one sample of a study of post-analysis software for immune sequencing data. MiXCR was run by TCRdb on the PCR reads, yielding one entry per CDR3 protein. Among hundreds of thousands of distinct CDR3 sequences listed, under 70% were seen once. Specimen: blood. The receptors stem from a girl between 10 and 17 years old with multiple sclerosis. The CDR3 runs from the conserved cysteine through the conserved F or W.

cdr3_aa	v_call	j_call
CASSFFAGTDTQYF	TRBV5-5	TRBJ2-3
CATSRASGMNTDTQYF	TRBV15	TRBJ2-3
CASSYLGSWLGSEQFF	TRBV5-1	TRBJ2-1
CAISESRVQETQYF	TRBV10-3	TRBJ2-5
CASSVPGQGTEAFF	TRBV19	TRBJ1-1
CASSPQPGNEQYF	TRBV5-1	TRBJ2-7
CATKGVAGHYEQYF	TRBV10-3	TRBJ2-7
CAGTGYQETQYF	TRBV21-1	TRBJ2-5
CASSWTGQGDTGELFF	TRBV5-1	TRBJ2-2
CASSYSVLGTVYGYTF	TRBV6-5	TRBJ1-2
CATGLVGLAGGGQFF	TRBV28	TRBJ2-1
CSVVSGVREQYF	TRBV29-1	TRBJ2-7
CASINNRALKTEAFF	TRBV6-5	TRBJ1-1
CASSLALGRGSCNEQFF	TRBV7-9	TRBJ2-1
CASSDRGQGIETQYF	TRBV6-5	-
CASSSLAGGRHNEQFF	TRBV7-3	TRBJ2-1